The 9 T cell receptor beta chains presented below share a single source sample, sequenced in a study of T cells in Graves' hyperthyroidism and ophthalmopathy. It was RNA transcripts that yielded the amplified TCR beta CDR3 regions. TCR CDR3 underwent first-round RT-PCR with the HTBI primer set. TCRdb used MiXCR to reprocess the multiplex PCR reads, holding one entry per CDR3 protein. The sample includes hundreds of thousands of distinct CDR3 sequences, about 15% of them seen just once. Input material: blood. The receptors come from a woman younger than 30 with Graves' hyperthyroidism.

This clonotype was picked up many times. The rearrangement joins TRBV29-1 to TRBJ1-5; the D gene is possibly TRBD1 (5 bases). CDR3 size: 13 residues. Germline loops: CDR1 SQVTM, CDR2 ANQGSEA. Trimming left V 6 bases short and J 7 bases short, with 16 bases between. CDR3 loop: CSVSPGAGQPQHF. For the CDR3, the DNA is TGCAGCGTGAGCCCCGGGGCCGGCCAGCCCCAGCATTTT.

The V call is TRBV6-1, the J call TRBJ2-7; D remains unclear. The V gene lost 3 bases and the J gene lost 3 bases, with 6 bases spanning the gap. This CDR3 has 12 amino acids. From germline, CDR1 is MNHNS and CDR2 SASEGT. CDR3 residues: CASSDYYYEQYF. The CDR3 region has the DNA TGTGCCAGCAGTGATTATTACTACGAGCAGTACTTC.

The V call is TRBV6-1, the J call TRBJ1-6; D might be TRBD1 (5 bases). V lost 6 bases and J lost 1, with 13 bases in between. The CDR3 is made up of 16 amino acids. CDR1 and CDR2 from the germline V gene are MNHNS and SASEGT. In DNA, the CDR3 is TGTGCCAGCAGACGAGGGGAGGAGTCCTATAATTCACCCCTCCACTTT. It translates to CASRRGEESYNSPLHF.

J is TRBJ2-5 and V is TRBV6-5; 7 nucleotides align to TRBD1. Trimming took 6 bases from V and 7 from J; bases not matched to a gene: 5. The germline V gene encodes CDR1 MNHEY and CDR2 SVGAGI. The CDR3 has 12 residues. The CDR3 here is CASRQGEGTQYF. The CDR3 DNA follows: TGTGCCAGCAGGCAGGGGGAAGGGACCCAGTACTTC.

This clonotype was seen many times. CDR3 DNA sequence: TGTGCCAGCAGCCCTATGGGACAGAAAGAGACCCAGTACTTC. Its protein product is CASSPMGQKETQYF. The chain links TRBV7-2 to TRBJ2-5; 7 positions agree with TRBD1. With V trimmed by 5 bases and J by 3 bases, 6 bases remained unmatched. Germline-derived CDR1 and CDR2 are SGHTA and FQGNSA. The CDR3 has 14 residues.

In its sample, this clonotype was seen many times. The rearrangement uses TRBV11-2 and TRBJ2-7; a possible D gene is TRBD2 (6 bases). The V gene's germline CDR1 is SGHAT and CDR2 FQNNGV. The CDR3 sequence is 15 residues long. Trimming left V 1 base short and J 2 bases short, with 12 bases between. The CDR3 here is CASSLVGTGAYEQYF. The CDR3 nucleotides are TGTGCCAGCAGCTTAGTCGGGACGGGAGCCTACGAGCAGTACTTC.

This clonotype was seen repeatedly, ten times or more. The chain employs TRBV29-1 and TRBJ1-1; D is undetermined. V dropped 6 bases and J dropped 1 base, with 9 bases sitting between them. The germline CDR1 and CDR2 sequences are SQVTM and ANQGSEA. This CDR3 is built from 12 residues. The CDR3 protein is CSVLAGNTEAFF. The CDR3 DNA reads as TGCAGCGTCTTGGCCGGGAACACTGAAGCTTTCTTT.

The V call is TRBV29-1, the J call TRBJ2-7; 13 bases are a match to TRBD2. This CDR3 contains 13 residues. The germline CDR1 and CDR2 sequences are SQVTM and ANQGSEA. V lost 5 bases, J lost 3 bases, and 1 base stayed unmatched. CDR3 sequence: CSVRTSGSYEQYF. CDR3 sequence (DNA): TGCAGCGTTCGGACTAGCGGGAGCTACGAGCAGTACTTC.

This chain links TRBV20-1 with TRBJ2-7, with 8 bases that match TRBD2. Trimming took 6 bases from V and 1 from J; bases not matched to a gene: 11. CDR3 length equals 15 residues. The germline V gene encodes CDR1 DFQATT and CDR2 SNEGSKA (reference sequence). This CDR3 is CSAQRAVAGSYEQYF. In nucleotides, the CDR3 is TGCAGTGCGCAACGCGCGGTAGCGGGATCCTACGAGCAGTACTTC.